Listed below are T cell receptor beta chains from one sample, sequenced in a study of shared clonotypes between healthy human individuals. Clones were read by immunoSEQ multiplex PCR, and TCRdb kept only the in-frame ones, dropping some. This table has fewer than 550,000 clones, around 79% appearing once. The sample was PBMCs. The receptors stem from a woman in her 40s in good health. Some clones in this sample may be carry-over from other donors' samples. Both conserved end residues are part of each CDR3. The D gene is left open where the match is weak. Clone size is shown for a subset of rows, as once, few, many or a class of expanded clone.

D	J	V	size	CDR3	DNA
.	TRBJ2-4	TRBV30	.	CAWRPPALAKNIQYF	TGTGCCTGGAGACCCCCGGCCCTAGCCAAAAACATTCAGTACTTC
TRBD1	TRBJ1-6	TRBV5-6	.	CASHQGASSPLHF	TGTGCCAGCCATCAGGGGGCATCCTCACCCCTCCACTTT
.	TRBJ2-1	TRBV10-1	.	CASSESPNHNEQFF	TGCGCCAGCAGTGAGTCGCCGAACCACAATGAGCAGTTCTTC
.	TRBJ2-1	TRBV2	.	CASSEGASYNEQFF	TGTGCCAGCAGTGAGGGGGCGTCCTACAATGAGCAGTTCTTC
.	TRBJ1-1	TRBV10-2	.	CASSPSAPEAFF	TGCGCCAGCAGCCCCTCAGCGCCTGAAGCTTTCTTT
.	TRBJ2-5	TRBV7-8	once	CASSHTTETQYF	TGTGCCAGCAGTCACACTACGGAGACCCAGTACTTC
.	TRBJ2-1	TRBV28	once	CASSLRQNNEQFF	TGTGCCAGCAGTTTACGACAGAACAATGAGCAGTTCTTC
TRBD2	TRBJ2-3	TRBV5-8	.	CASSLAGGGTDTQYF	TGTGCCAGCAGCCTAGCGGGAGGGGGCACAGATACGCAGTATTTT
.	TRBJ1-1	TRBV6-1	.	CASKKMTGGETEAFF	TGTGCCAGCAAGAAAATGACGGGAGGGGAGACTGAAGCTTTCTTT
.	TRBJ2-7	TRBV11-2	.	CASTQAGARYEQYF	TGTGCCAGCACCCAGGCGGGGGCGCGGTACGAGCAGTACTTC
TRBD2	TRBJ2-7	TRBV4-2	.	CASSQTSGPARGEQYF	TGTGCCAGCAGCCAAACTAGCGGCCCCGCGAGGGGCGAGCAGTACTTC
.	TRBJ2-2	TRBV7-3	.	CASSQIALTGELFF	TGTGCCAGCAGCCAGATCGCGTTGACCGGGGAGCTGTTTTTT
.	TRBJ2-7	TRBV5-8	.	CASSLPRSSYEQYF	TGTGCCAGCAGCTTGCCCAGAAGCTCCTACGAGCAGTACTTC
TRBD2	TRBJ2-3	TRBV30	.	CAWKCRLARLTDTQYF	TGTGCCTGGAAGTGTAGACTAGCGCGGCTCACAGATACGCAGTATTTT
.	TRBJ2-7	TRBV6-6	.	CASSPAGKNYEQYF	TGTGCCAGCAGCCCAGCCGGGAAAAACTACGAGCAGTACTTC
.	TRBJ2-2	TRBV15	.	CATSRDQGSGNTGELFF	TGTGCCACCAGCAGAGATCAGGGTAGCGGGAACACCGGGGAGCTGTTTTTT
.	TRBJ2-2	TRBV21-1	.	CASSKKMREGHSFIDSLAGELFF	TGTGCCAGCAGCAAAAAAATGCGAGAGGGACACAGTTTTATCGACTCTCTGGCCGGGGAGCTGTTTTTT
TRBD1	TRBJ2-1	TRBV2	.	CASRGDRGHNEQFF	TGTGCCAGTAGGGGGGACAGGGGACACAATGAGCAGTTCTTC
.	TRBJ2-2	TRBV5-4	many	CASSLVGLRYTGELFF	TGTGCCAGCAGCTTAGTGGGACTGAGATACACCGGGGAGCTGTTTTTT
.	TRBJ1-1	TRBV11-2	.	CASSTGQQNTEAFF	TGTGCCAGCAGCACTGGACAGCAGAACACTGAAGCTTTCTTT
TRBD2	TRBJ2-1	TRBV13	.	CASSLALADSYNEQFF	TGTGCCAGCAGCTTGGCCCTAGCGGACTCCTACAATGAGCAGTTCTTC
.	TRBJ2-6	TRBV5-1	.	CASSLDVSGSGANVLTF	TGCGCCAGCAGCTTGGATGTGAGTGGGTCTGGGGCCAACGTCCTGACTTTC
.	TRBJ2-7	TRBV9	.	CASSVTGHTYEQYF	TGTGCCAGCAGCGTCACGGGACATACCTACGAGCAGTACTTC
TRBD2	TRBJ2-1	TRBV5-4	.	CASSSSGSYNEQFF	TGTGCCAGCAGCTCCAGCGGGAGCTACAATGAGCAGTTCTTC
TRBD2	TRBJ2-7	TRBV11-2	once	CASSPYSGASYEQYF	TGTGCCAGCAGCCCGTATAGCGGGGCCTCCTACGAGCAGTACTTC
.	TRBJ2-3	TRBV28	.	CASTSQGQDGDTQYF	TGTGCCAGCACGTCGCAGGGGCAAGACGGGGATACGCAGTATTTT
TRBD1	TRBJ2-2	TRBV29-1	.	CSVIQGARNTGELFF	TGCAGCGTTATACAGGGGGCGCGGAACACCGGGGAGCTGTTTTTT
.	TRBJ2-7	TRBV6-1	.	CASSSGYSYEQYF	TGTGCCAGCAGCTCAGGGTACTCCTACGAGCAGTACTTC
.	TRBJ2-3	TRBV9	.	CASSPRPTGNLGNTQYF	TGTGCCAGCAGCCCCCGGCCGACCGGGAACTTGGGCAATACGCAGTATTTT
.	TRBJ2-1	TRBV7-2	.	CASSTLPSAYLF	TGTGCCAGCAGCACTCTTCCCAGCGCCTACCTCTTC
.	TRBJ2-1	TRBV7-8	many	CASSLRRFPTNEQFF	TGTGCCAGCAGCTTAAGGCGTTTTCCGACAAATGAGCAGTTCTTC
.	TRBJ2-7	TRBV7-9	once	CASSHHSGAGYEQYF	TGTGCCAGCAGCCACCACTCAGGGGCAGGGTACGAGCAGTACTTC
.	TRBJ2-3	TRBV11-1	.	CASSLDGSTTDTQYF	TGTGCCAGCAGCTTAGATGGCTCAACCACAGATACGCAGTATTTT
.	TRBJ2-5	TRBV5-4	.	CASSLGQGGETQYF	TGTGCCAGCAGCTTGGGTCAGGGGGGGGAGACCCAGTACTTC
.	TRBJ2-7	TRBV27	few	CASSFLRYSPYEQYF	TGTGCCAGCAGTTTCCTCCGCTACTCACCCTACGAGCAGTACTTC
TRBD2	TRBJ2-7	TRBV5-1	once	CASAWAGGPYEQYF	TGCGCCAGCGCCTGGGCGGGAGGACCCTACGAGCAGTACTTC
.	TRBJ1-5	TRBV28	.	CASSPYMGSNQPQHF	TGTGCCAGCAGTCCGTACATGGGTAGCAATCAGCCCCAGCATTTT
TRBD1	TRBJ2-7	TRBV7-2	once	CASSLDSTGGSYEQYF	TGTGCCAGCAGCTTAGACTCCACAGGGGGCTCCTACGAGCAGTACTTC
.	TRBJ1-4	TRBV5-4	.	CASSPGGGGGKLFF	TGTGCCAGCAGCCCCGGCGGGGGAGGCGGAAAACTGTTTTTT
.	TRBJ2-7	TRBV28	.	CASTSQPGPGYEQYF	TGTGCCAGCACTTCTCAACCCGGTCCAGGCTACGAGCAGTACTTC
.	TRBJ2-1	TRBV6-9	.	CATLRGYEQFF	TGTGCCACACTAAGGGGGTATGAGCAGTTCTTC
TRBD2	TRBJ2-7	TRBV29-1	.	CSVEGGSGRAGEQYF	TGCAGCGTTGAGGGGGGTAGCGGGAGGGCCGGCGAGCAGTACTTC
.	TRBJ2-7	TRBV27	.	CASSPSRDGEQYF	TGTGCCAGCAGTCCAAGCCGGGACGGCGAGCAGTACTTC
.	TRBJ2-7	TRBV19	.	CASSTGLYEQYF	TGTGCCAGTAGCACAGGACTCTACGAGCAGTACTTC
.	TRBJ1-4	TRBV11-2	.	CASSLGTVATNEKLFF	TGTGCCAGCAGCCTGGGGACGGTCGCAACTAATGAAAAACTGTTTTTT
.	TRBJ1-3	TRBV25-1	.	CASSVGQGGGNTIYF	TGTGCCAGCAGTGTTGGGCAGGGAGGTGGAAACACCATATATTTT
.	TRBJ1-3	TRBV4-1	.	CASSQYGVSGNTIYF	TGCGCCAGCAGCCAATACGGGGTTTCTGGAAACACCATATATTTT
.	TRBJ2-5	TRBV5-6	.	CASSPVAGNGETQYF	TGTGCCAGCAGCCCGGTCGCAGGGAATGGAGAGACCCAGTACTTC
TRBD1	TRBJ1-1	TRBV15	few	CATSPQTGGSDEAFF	TGTGCCACCAGCCCTCAGACAGGGGGTTCTGATGAAGCTTTCTTT
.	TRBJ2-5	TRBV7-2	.	CASSLVAQIQETQYF	TGTGCCAGCAGCTTAGTGGCACAGATCCAAGAGACCCAGTACTTC
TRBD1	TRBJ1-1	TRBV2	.	CASTIPGQANTEAFF	TGTGCCAGCACAATTCCGGGACAGGCTAACACTGAAGCTTTCTTT